A single sample gave rise to the 26 T cell receptor beta chains below, sequenced in a study of regulatory T cells in long-lasting Graves disease. Arm-PCR with iRepertoire HTBI primers amplified the CDR3 regions for these TCR beta libraries. TCRdb reprocessed the multiplex PCR reads via MiXCR and lists one record per CDR3 protein. The table shows 400,000 to 500,000 distinct CDR3 sequences, with around a fifth occurring only once. Time point defined: persistent/refractory GD, antithyroid drugs over 5 years with positive TRAb. The TCR library was made from RNA extracted from PBMCs. The sample was peripheral blood mononuclear cells (PBMCs), taken when the disease was refractory, from a patient treated with antithyroid drugs. The receptors here all came from a female donor with Graves disease.

This chain joins TRBV28 and TRBJ2-1; 9 nucleotides align to TRBD2. CDR3 size: 15 residues. The germline V gene encodes CDR1 MDHEN and CDR2 SYDVKM. Trimming at V came to 3 bases and at J to 10 bases, leaving 10 bases not matched to a gene. The CDR3 DNA is TGTGCCAGCAGTTTTGGGCGGGGGGGCCGGGAAGAGCAGTTCTTC. Translated: CASSFGRGGREEQFF.

This clonotype was seen just once. CDR3 sequence: CAITSFGTGEISGNTIYF. CDR3 in DNA: TGTGCCATCACTTCTTTTGGGACAGGGGAGATCTCTGGAAACACCATATATTTT. The J gene is TRBJ1-3, the V gene TRBV10-3; 10 positions match TRBD1. From germline, CDR1 is ENHRY and CDR2 SYGVKD. The CDR3 loop spans 18 amino acids. V lost 7 bases, J lost 0 bases, and 12 bases stayed unmatched.

This clonotype was seen only a few times. The genes are TRBV20-1 and TRBJ2-2; perhaps TRBD2 as D (7 bases). The CDR3 has 15 amino acids. Germline V CDR1 and CDR2: DFQATT, SNEGSKA (reference sequence). V was clipped by 6 bases and J by 7 bases, with 21 bases between them. CDR3 bases: TGCAGTGCCCCACGAGGGGGGGCGTTTGTCGGGGAGCTGTTTTTT. Protein sequence: CSAPRGGAFVGELFF.

This clonotype was counted at least ten times. The gene calls are TRBV12-3 or TRBV12-4 and TRBJ1-5, with D perhaps TRBD1 (6 bases). V lost 6 bases and J 4 bases, leaving 16 bases between the germline ends. This CDR3 is built from 15 residues. The CDR3 loop reads CASRSTGAPNQPQHF. DNA for the CDR3: TGTGCCAGCAGAAGCACGGGGGCTCCGAATCAGCCCCAGCATTTT.

This clonotype has just a few counts. The rearrangement uses TRBV27 and TRBJ1-3, with TRBD1 matching 8 bases. This CDR3 is 17 amino acids long. After removal of 5 bases from V and 0 bases from J, the junction contained 9 bases not matched to a gene. Germline lookup yields CDR1 MNHEY and CDR2 SMNVEV (reference sequence). The CDR3 here is CASSPHDRGFSGNTIYF. DNA for the CDR3: TGTGCCAGCAGTCCTCATGACAGGGGATTCTCTGGAAACACCATATATTTT.

This clonotype was counted a few times. This chain connects TRBV6-1 to TRBJ1-4; D gene ambiguous. Germline V gene sequence: CDR1 MNHNS, CDR2 SASEGT. The CDR3 runs 17 residues. V was clipped by 5 bases and J by 0 bases, with 16 bases between them. The CDR3, as DNA: TGTGCCAGCAGTCCCGATAGATGGTCCGCAACTAATGAAAAACTGTTTTTT. Translated, it gives CASSPDRWSATNEKLFF.

This clonotype has more than one count but fewer than ten. The V gene is TRBV6-1, the J gene TRBJ2-3; no firm D call. Germline V gives CDR1 MNHNS, CDR2 SASEGT. The CDR3 has 14 amino acids. Trimming left V 5 bases short and J 2 bases short, with 11 bases between. The CDR3 DNA reads as TGTGCCAGCAGTCGCGGAAGCTTCACAGATACGCAGTATTTT. Residues: CASSRGSFTDTQYF.

The J gene is TRBJ2-7, the V gene TRBV20-1; perhaps TRBD1 as D (5 bases). The germline V gene has CDR1 DFQATT and CDR2 SNEGSKA (reference sequence). V gave up 5 bases and J gave up 2 bases, with 13 bases separating them. The CDR3 has 13 amino acids. This chain's CDR3 is CSAGQTATYEQYF. The CDR3 DNA reads TGCAGTGCTGGTCAGACAGCGACCTACGAGCAGTACTTC.

This chain joins TRBV6-2 or TRBV6-3 and TRBJ2-4; 7 nucleotides line up with TRBD1. V lost 4 bases and J lost 8; bases outside the gene matches: 14. The CDR3 length is 16 residues. Germline CDR1 reads MNHEY; CDR2 reads SVGEGT. As DNA, the CDR3 is TGTGCCAGCAGTTCCACTCAAAGACAGGGACCGGACATTCAGTACTTC. Amino acid sequence: CASSSTQRQGPDIQYF.

This clonotype was seen a few times. The chain carries TRBV2 and TRBJ2-3; D possibly matches TRBD1 or TRBD2 (6 bases each). CDR1 is SNHLY, CDR2 FYNNEI, per germline. V lost 1 base and J 8 bases, leaving 16 bases between the germline ends. The CDR3 consists of 15 residues. The CDR3 nucleotides are TGTGCCAGCAGTGAAGGTGGAGGGGGGTACGCTACGCAGTATTTT. Protein sequence: CASSEGGGGYATQYF.

J is TRBJ2-5 and V is TRBV5-1; 7 bases are shared with TRBD2. With V trimmed by 4 bases and J by 0 bases, 9 bases remained unmatched. The germline V gene encodes CDR1 SGHRS and CDR2 YFSETQ. This CDR3 comprises 16 residues. The CDR3 spells CASSARLAVYQETQYF. CDR3 nucleotides: TGCGCCAGCAGCGCCCGGCTAGCGGTTTACCAAGAGACCCAGTACTTC.

The gene calls are TRBV7-8 and TRBJ2-1; no clear D gene. The germline V gene has CDR1 SGHVS and CDR2 FQNEAQ. The V and J ends lost 1 base and 7 bases respectively, with 11 bases between them. This CDR3 is 14 amino acids long. The CDR3: CASSLVVPGNEQFF. For the CDR3, the DNA is TGTGCCAGCAGCTTAGTGGTACCCGGGAATGAGCAGTTCTTC.

The J gene is TRBJ2-4, the V gene TRBV2, with 10 bases matching TRBD1. Losses at the gene ends were 7 bases for V and 1 base for J; bases not matched to a gene: 10. Germline lookup yields CDR1 SNHLY and CDR2 FYNNEI. CDR3 length: 17 residues. The CDR3 coding sequence is TGTGCCAGCATTCCCGGGACAGGGGCTAGGGCCAAAAACATTCAGTACTTC. It specifies CASIPGTGARAKNIQYF. Filled out from reference TRBV2 and TRBJ2-4, the complete variable domain reads EPEVTQTPSHQVTQMGQEVILRCVPISNHLYFYWYRQILGQKVEFLVSFYNNEISEKSEIFDDQFSVERPDGSNFTLKIRSTKLEDSAMYFCASIPGTGARAKNIQYFGAGTRLSVL.

The sample holds many counts of this clonotype. CDR3 bases: TGTGCCAGCAGTACGCCCCCAGTCCCTTCAAGCGAGCAGTACTTC. It yields the protein CASSTPPVPSSEQYF. The chain recombines TRBV28 with TRBJ2-7; D is ambiguous. CDR1 MDHEN and CDR2 SYDVKM come from the germline V gene. V was pared by 5 bases and J by 6 bases, with 20 bases between. The CDR3 sequence is 15 residues long. Variable domain in full (rest from reference TRBV28 and TRBJ2-7): DVKVTQSSRYLVKRTGEKVFLECVQDMDHENMFWYRQDPGLGLRLIYFSYDVKMKEKGDIPEGYSVSREKKERFSLILESASTNQTSMYLCASSTPPVPSSEQYFGPGTRLTVT.

Ten or more counts support this clonotype. The genes are TRBV11-3 and TRBJ2-2; D might be TRBD1 or TRBD2, each matching 5 bases. CDR1 and CDR2 (germline): SGHNT, YENEEA. The CDR3 consists of 12 residues. CDR3 DNA sequence: TGTGTCTGGGGGTCGAACACCGGGGAGCTGTTTTTT. Encoded protein: CVWGSNTGELFF.

This clonotype came up many times. V usage is TRBV12-3 or TRBV12-4 and J usage is TRBJ2-7; either TRBD1 or TRBD2 may fit D (6 bases each). CDR3 size: 15 residues. Trimming removed 3 bases at V and 0 bases at J, with 12 bases between. Here the CDR3 reads CASSFLGGSSYEQYF. The CDR3 nucleotides read TGTGCCAGCAGTTTTTTAGGGGGGAGCTCCTACGAGCAGTACTTC.

This clonotype occurred many times. The V call is TRBV28, the J call TRBJ1-1; D gene ambiguous. Germline V lookup: CDR1 MDHEN, CDR2 SYDVKM. Trimming shortened V by 8 bases and J by 0 bases, and 16 bases separated the two germline ends. This CDR3 has 15 amino acids. CDR3 nucleotides: TGTGCCAGCCTCCGAGGTGGCGGTTTGAACACTGAAGCTTTCTTT. It codes for CASLRGGGLNTEAFF.

A word on this clonotype: A much larger clone is a single base away; this may be a read error. The V call is TRBV27, the J call TRBJ1-4; D is possibly TRBD1 (5 bases). This CDR3 has 15 amino acids. Germline V gene data show CDR1 as MNHEY and CDR2 as SMNVEV (reference sequence). CDR3 region: CASSSWTRGNEKPFF. The CDR3, as DNA: TGTGCCAGCAGTTCTTGGACACGGGGAAATGAAAAACCGTTTTTT.

This rearrangement joins TRBV25-1 to TRBJ2-7; D unresolved. Germline-derived CDR1 and CDR2 are MGHDK and SYGVNS. V gave up 7 bases and J gave up 3 bases, with 13 bases separating them. This CDR3 has 13 residues. CDR3 loop: CASTPGPHYEQYF. For the CDR3, the DNA is TGTGCCAGCACCCCCGGGCCGCACTACGAGCAGTACTTC.

As concerns this clonotype: Since the CDR3 does not end with the conserved phenylalanine or tryptophan, this likely comes from a read error. The rearrangement links TRBV19 to TRBJ1-5; D call uncertain. Germline V CDR1 and CDR2: LNHDA, SQIVND (reference sequence). This CDR3 is built from 17 residues. The V end lost 7 bases, the J end lost 0 bases, and 19 bases lay between the germline ends. The CDR3 protein is CASTPQIGAVSNQPQHL. The CDR3 DNA sequence: TGTGCCAGTACCCCACAGATCGGAGCGGTTAGCAATCAGCCCCAGCATCTT.

This clonotype was counted a single time. The gene calls are TRBV11-3 and TRBJ1-1; D possibly corresponds to TRBD1 (5 bases). Trimming removed 4 bases at V and 5 bases at J, with 17 bases between. Germline loops: CDR1 SGHNT, CDR2 YENEEA. This CDR3 is built from 15 residues. The CDR3 sequence is CASSSPQAVGTEAFF. The CDR3 DNA reads as TGTGCCAGCAGCTCCCCACAGGCAGTGGGGACTGAAGCTTTCTTT.

This chain connects TRBV6-2 or TRBV6-3 to TRBJ2-3; tentative D call: TRBD2 (6 bases). The CDR3 runs to 15 residues. Germline-derived CDR1 and CDR2 are MNHEY and SVGEGT. Deletions cut 5 bases from V and 0 bases from J, with 12 bases between. DNA of the CDR3: TGTGCCAGCAGTCCCAGGGCGGGGAGCACAGATACGCAGTATTTT. Amino acid sequence: CASSPRAGSTDTQYF.

This clonotype has at least ten counts. The chain recombines TRBV28 with TRBJ1-6; D uncertain. Trimming took 7 bases from V and 13 from J, leaving 14 bases between them. Germline V gene data show CDR1 as MDHEN and CDR2 as SYDVKM. This CDR3 has 12 amino acids. This chain's CDR3 is CASTDSSSPLHF. The DNA for the CDR3 is TGTGCCAGCACCGACTCCAGTTCCCCCCTCCACTTT.

This clonotype appeared a few times. The CDR3 is CASRLAATYNEQFF. The DNA for the CDR3 is TGTGCCAGCAGGCTAGCGGCAACCTACAATGAGCAGTTCTTC. The chain couples TRBV28 to TRBJ2-1; 7 positions match TRBD2. The CDR3 loop spans 14 amino acids. With V trimmed by 6 bases and J by 2 bases, 4 bases remained unmatched. Germline CDR1 MDHEN, CDR2 SYDVKM.

Regarding this clonotype: It may be a read error: a sequence one base away is much more abundant. The chain couples TRBV6-1 to TRBJ2-7; TRBD2 aligns across 13 bases. The CDR3 sequence is 15 residues long. V shed 8 bases, J shed 4 bases, and the junction held 8 bases outside the gene matches. The germline CDR1 and CDR2 sequences are MNHNS and SASEGT. The CDR3 DNA reads TGTGCCAGCGGACCCACTAGCGGGAGGGATTACGAGCAGTACTTC. Its translation: CASGPTSGRDYEQYF.

This clonotype was seen more than once but under ten times. The chain joins TRBV24-1 to TRBJ2-7; the D gene is possibly TRBD2 (5 bases). V lost 1 base, J lost 3 bases, and 6 bases lay in between. Germline V gives CDR1 KGHDR, CDR2 SFDVKD. This CDR3 region has 13 residues. The DNA for the CDR3 is TGTGCCACCAGTGATTTTGCGGGCTACGAGCAGTACTTC. It yields the protein CATSDFAGYEQYF.